These T cell receptor beta chains were read from a single sample in a study of molecular identifiers for immune sequencing clone quantification. TCRdb processed the PCR reads anew with MiXCR; each CDR3 protein has one entry. This sample carries 80,000 to 95,000 distinct CDR3 sequences, around a fifth of them seen once, and the ten largest clones take roughly 0.93%. Sequencing was carried out using naive CD8+ T cells from blood, with Jurkat cell RNA spiked in. Receptors were obtained from a human donor in good health. Some libraries in this study had Jurkat cell RNA spiked in. CDR3s include the opening cysteine and the closing phenylalanine or tryptophan. D genes are given only for firm matches. Rows give clone size only sometimes, using once, few, many, or a class for an expanded clone.

cdr3_aa	cdr3_nt	v_call	j_call	clone_size	d_call
CASSSSDGIHEQLF	TGTGCCAGCAGCTCGTCGGACGGGATCCATGAGCAGCTCTTC	TRBV7-9	TRBJ2-1	once	-
CATQTGAYGEQYF	TGTGCCACCCAGACCGGGGCCTACGGCGAGCAGTACTTC	TRBV7-9	TRBJ2-7	many	-
CASSPNTAPQETQYF	TGTGCCAGCTCACCAAATACAGCTCCCCAAGAGACCCAGTACTTC	TRBV18	TRBJ2-5	many	-
CASSQVTTSGANVLTF	TGCGCCAGCAGCCAAGTGACCACCTCTGGGGCCAACGTCCTGACTTTC	TRBV4-1	TRBJ2-6	many	-
CASSLAWTRTYEQYF	TGTGCCAGCAGCTTAGCCTGGACACGAACCTACGAGCAGTACTTC	TRBV7-2	TRBJ2-7	once	-
CASSYRGLSYGYTF	TGTGCCAGCAGCTACAGGGGGCTAAGCTATGGCTACACCTTC	TRBV28	TRBJ1-2	once	TRBD1
CASSARTSGGSTDTQYF	TGTGCCAGCAGCGCCAGGACTAGCGGGGGGAGCACAGATACGCAGTATTTT	TRBV6-6	TRBJ2-3	-	TRBD2
CASSSGAAGNGYGYTF	TGTGCCAGCAGCTCCGGGGCGGCAGGGAACGGCTATGGCTACACCTTC	TRBV7-6	TRBJ1-2	many	-
CSARGTSGPSYEQYF	TGCAGTGCTAGAGGGACTAGCGGGCCATCCTACGAGCAGTACTTC	TRBV20-1	TRBJ2-7	many	TRBD2
CSAPKPTSATSYEQYF	TGCAGTGCCCCGAAACCGACTAGCGCGACTTCCTACGAGCAGTACTTC	TRBV20-1	TRBJ2-7	many	TRBD2
CASSLQDSSYEQYF	TGTGCCAGCAGTTTACAGGACAGCTCCTACGAGCAGTACTTC	TRBV27	TRBJ2-7	many	-
CASSSGLGHGYTF	TGTGCCAGCAGTTCAGGGTTGGGACATGGCTACACCTTC	TRBV12-3/TRBV12-4	TRBJ1-2	many	-
CSAPRGGLASSYNEQFF	TGCAGTGCCCCCCGAGGGGGGCTAGCGTCCTCCTACAATGAGCAGTTCTTC	TRBV20-1	TRBJ2-1	many	-
CASSLDGRGGGPSYEQYF	TGCGCCAGCAGCTTAGACGGACGAGGCGGGGGCCCCTCCTACGAGCAGTACTTC	TRBV7-2	TRBJ2-7	-	-
CASSFPGTGGLLNTGELFF	TGTGCCAGCAGCTTCCCCGGGACAGGGGGTTTACTGAACACCGGGGAGCTGTTTTTT	TRBV7-8	TRBJ2-2	many	TRBD1
CASSSLRTGGETQYF	TGTGCCAGCAGTTCCCTTCGGACAGGGGGAGAGACCCAGTACTTC	TRBV28	TRBJ2-5	many	TRBD1
CASSPPSSYEQYF	TGTGCCAGCAGCCCACCTAGCTCCTACGAGCAGTACTTC	TRBV11-2	TRBJ2-7	many	-
CRPGLETDTQYF	TGCAGGCCGGGCCTTGAGACAGATACGCAGTATTTT	TRBV20-1	TRBJ2-3	many	-
CASSPLGGRETQYF	TGTGCCAGCAGCCCATTGGGAGGGCGAGAGACCCAGTACTTC	TRBV7-8	TRBJ2-5	many	TRBD2
CASSFGGQGGELFF	TGTGCCAGCAGTTTCGGGGGCCAGGGCGGGGAGCTGTTTTTT	TRBV27	TRBJ2-2	many	-
CASSHSNQPQHF	TGTGCCAGCAGTCATAGCAATCAGCCCCAGCATTTT	TRBV12-3/TRBV12-4	TRBJ1-5	many	-
CASRPRLGSTEAFF	TGTGCCAGCAGGCCTCGGTTAGGGTCTACTGAAGCTTTCTTT	TRBV28	TRBJ1-1	many	-
CSAVRGGPTDTQYF	TGCAGTGCAGTACGGGGGGGCCCCACAGATACGCAGTATTTT	TRBV20-1	TRBJ2-3	-	TRBD2
CASSQVRGEPEQYF	TGCGCCAGCAGCCAAGTAAGAGGGGAACCCGAGCAGTACTTC	TRBV4-3	TRBJ2-7	many	-
CASSPFDRTYSYEQYF	TGTGCCAGTAGCCCCTTCGACAGGACGTACTCATACGAGCAGTACTTC	TRBV19	TRBJ2-7	few	-
CASSSLTSIFTTDTQYF	TGTGCCAGCAGCTCCCTGACTAGCATTTTCACAACAGATACGCAGTATTTT	TRBV5-4	TRBJ2-3	many	TRBD2
CASSSPGRRLSEQYF	TGCGCCAGCAGCTCTCCCGGACGACGGCTCTCCGAGCAGTACTTC	TRBV5-1	TRBJ2-7	-	-
CASSRIRDTEAFF	TGTGCCAGCAGCCGGATCCGGGACACTGAAGCTTTCTTT	TRBV12-3/TRBV12-4	TRBJ1-1	many	-
CASRGKTGENTGELFF	TGTGCCAGCAGGGGGAAGACAGGGGAAAACACCGGGGAGCTGTTTTTT	TRBV5-4	TRBJ2-2	few	TRBD1
CASSSFQGRATNEKLFF	TGTGCCAGCAGCTCCTTCCAGGGCCGCGCAACTAATGAAAAACTGTTTTTT	TRBV7-8	TRBJ1-4	many	-
CASSWWGQGDYGYTF	TGTGCCAGCAGCTGGTGGGGACAGGGTGACTATGGCTACACCTTC	TRBV7-2	TRBJ1-2	many	TRBD1
CASSPATGAYEQYF	TGCGCCAGCAGCCCCGCTACAGGGGCCTACGAGCAGTACTTC	TRBV4-3	TRBJ2-7	few	TRBD1
CASSLSTPITDTQYF	TGTGCCAGCAGTTTATCTACACCCATCACAGATACGCAGTATTTT	TRBV27	TRBJ2-3	-	-
CASRTKQDWTPYNEQFF	TGTGCCAGTAGAACCAAACAGGACTGGACACCTTACAATGAGCAGTTCTTC	TRBV19	TRBJ2-1	-	-
CASSLGYFPTDTQYF	TGTGCCAGCAGCCTTGGGTATTTTCCCACAGATACGCAGTATTTT	TRBV6-2/TRBV6-3	TRBJ2-3	many	-
CASSLGEKLFF	TGCGCCAGCAGCTTGGGCGAAAAACTGTTTTTT	TRBV5-1	TRBJ1-4	many	-
CASSRAGQGVNEQFF	TGCGCCAGCAGCCGCGCCGGGCAGGGAGTCAATGAGCAGTTCTTC	TRBV4-1	TRBJ2-1	many	-
CASSQDRGGTNEKLFF	TGCGCCAGCAGCCAAGATCGTGGGGGGACTAATGAAAAACTGTTTTTT	TRBV4-3	TRBJ1-4	many	-
CASSARGGPNSPLHF	TGTGCCAGCAGCGCCAGGGGAGGGCCAAATTCACCCCTCCACTTT	TRBV9	TRBJ1-6	many	-
CASISRTGANTEAFF	TGTGCCAGCATCTCCCGGACAGGGGCGAACACTGAAGCTTTCTTT	TRBV7-9	TRBJ1-1	many	TRBD1
CASSYSGIGNQPQHF	TGTGCCAGCAGTTACTCCGGTATCGGCAATCAGCCCCAGCATTTT	TRBV6-2/TRBV6-3	TRBJ1-5	many	-
CASKKGVDYGYTF	TGTGCCAGCAAAAAGGGGGTTGACTATGGCTACACCTTC	TRBV14	TRBJ1-2	many	-
CATSRDLGNQPQHF	TGTGCCACCAGCAGAGATCTGGGGAATCAGCCCCAGCATTTT	TRBV15	TRBJ1-5	many	-
CASKTGAGLGTQYF	TGTGCCAGCAAAACAGGGGCCGGCTTGGGAACCCAGTACTTC	TRBV27	TRBJ2-5	-	TRBD1
CAISEGSMVSGNTIYF	TGTGCCATCAGTGAAGGAAGTATGGTCTCTGGAAACACCATATATTTT	TRBV10-3	TRBJ1-3	many	-
CASSLDGANEQFF	TGCGCCAGCAGCTTGGACGGTGCCAATGAGCAGTTCTTC	TRBV5-1	TRBJ2-1	many	-
CASSQVDGYTF	TGTGCCAGCAGTCAGGTGGATGGCTACACCTTC	TRBV6-2/TRBV6-3	TRBJ1-2	many	-
CASSSLGGREETQYF	TGTGCCAGCAGCTCCTTGGGGGGCAGAGAAGAGACCCAGTACTTC	TRBV7-9	TRBJ2-5	many	-
CASSYEDSYEQYF	TGTGCCAGCAGTTACGAGGACTCCTACGAGCAGTACTTC	TRBV6-6	TRBJ2-7	many	-
CASSQHPRGYEQYF	TGTGCCAGCAGCCAACACCCCAGGGGCTACGAGCAGTACTTC	TRBV14	TRBJ2-7	many	-
CASSQAWEETQYF	TGTGCCAGCAGCCAAGCATGGGAGGAGACCCAGTACTTC	TRBV4-2	TRBJ2-5	many	-
CASSYGSGANVLTF	TGTGCCAGCAGTTACGGCTCTGGGGCCAACGTCCTGACTTTC	TRBV6-6	TRBJ2-6	many	-
CASSNIGPTGDTQYF	TGTGCCAGTAGTAATATAGGGCCCACCGGGGATACGCAGTATTTT	TRBV19	TRBJ2-3	many	-
CSARVGQWLEQYF	TGCAGTGCTAGAGTAGGTCAGTGGCTCGAGCAGTACTTC	TRBV20-1	TRBJ2-7	many	-
CASSLDRGTEASF	TGCGCCAGCAGCCTAGACAGGGGTACCGAAGCTTCCTTT	TRBV4-1	TRBJ1-1	-	TRBD1